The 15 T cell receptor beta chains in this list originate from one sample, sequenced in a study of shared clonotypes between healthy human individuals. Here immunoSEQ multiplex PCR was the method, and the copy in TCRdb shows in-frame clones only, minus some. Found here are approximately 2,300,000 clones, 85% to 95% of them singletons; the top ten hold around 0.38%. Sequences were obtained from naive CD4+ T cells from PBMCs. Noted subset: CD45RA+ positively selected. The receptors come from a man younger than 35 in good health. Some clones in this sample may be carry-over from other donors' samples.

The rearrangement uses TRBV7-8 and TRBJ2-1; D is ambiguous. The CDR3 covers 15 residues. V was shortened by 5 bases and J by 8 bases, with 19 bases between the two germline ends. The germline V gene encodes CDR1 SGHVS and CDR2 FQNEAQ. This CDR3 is CASSLETLRPHEQFF. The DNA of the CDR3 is TGTGCCAGCAGCCTGGAGACACTTCGTCCCCATGAGCAGTTCTTC.

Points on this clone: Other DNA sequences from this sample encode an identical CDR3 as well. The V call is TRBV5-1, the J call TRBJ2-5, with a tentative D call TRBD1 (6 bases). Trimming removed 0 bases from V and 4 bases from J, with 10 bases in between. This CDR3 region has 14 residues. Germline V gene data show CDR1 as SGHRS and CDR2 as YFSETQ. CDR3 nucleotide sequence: TGCGCCAGCAGCTTGGAGGGCAGGGGAGAGACCCAGTACTTC. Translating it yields CASSLEGRGETQYF.

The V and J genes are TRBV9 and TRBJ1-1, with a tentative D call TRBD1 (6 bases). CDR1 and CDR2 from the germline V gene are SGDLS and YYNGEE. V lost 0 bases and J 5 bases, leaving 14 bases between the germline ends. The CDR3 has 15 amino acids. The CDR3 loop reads CASSVATGSRTEAFF. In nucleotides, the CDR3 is TGTGCCAGCAGCGTAGCTACAGGGTCTAGAACTGAAGCTTTCTTT.

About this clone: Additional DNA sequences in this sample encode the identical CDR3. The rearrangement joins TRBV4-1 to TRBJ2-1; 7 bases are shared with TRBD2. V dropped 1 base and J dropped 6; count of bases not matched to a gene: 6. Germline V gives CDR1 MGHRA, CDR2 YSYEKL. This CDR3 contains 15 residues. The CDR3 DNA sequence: TGCGCCAGCAGCCAAGTTGCGGGAGTCCCCAATGAGCAGTTCTTC. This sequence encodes CASSQVAGVPNEQFF.

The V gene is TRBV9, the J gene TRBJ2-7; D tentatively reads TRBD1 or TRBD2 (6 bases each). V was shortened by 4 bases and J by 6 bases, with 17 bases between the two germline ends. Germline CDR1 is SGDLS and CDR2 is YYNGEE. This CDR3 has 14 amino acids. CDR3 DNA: TGTGCCAGCAGCCCCCGGAGGGGGGACGGCGAGCAGTACTTC. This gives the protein CASSPRRGDGEQYF.

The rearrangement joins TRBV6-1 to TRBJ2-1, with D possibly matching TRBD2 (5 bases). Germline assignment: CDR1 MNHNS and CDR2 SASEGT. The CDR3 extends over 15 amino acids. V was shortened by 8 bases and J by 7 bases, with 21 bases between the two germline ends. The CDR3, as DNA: TGTGCCAGCGTGAAAAGAGGGAGTTGGGTGAATGAGCAGTTCTTC. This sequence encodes CASVKRGSWVNEQFF.

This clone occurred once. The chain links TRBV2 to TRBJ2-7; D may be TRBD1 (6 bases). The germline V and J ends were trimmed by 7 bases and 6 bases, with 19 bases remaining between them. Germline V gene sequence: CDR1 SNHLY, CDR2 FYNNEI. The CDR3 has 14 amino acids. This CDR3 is CASIPQGRMAEQYF. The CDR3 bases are TGTGCCAGCATACCACAGGGTCGGATGGCCGAGCAGTACTTC.

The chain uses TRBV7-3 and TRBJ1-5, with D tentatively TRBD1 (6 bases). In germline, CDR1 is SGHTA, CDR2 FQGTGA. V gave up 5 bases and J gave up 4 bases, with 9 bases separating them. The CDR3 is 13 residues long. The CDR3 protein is CASSRGQNQPQHF. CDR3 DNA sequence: TGTGCCAGCAGCCGCGGACAGAATCAGCCCCAGCATTTT.

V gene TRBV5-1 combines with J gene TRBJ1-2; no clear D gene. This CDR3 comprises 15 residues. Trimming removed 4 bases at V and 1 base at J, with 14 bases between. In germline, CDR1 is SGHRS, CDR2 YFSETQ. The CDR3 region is CASSLTADVNYGYTF. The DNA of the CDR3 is TGCGCCAGCAGCCTCACAGCGGACGTTAACTATGGCTACACCTTC. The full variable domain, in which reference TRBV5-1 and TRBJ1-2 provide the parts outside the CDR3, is KAGVTQTPRYLIKTRGQQVTLSCSPISGHRSVSWYQQTPGQGLQFLFEYFSETQRNKGNFPGRFSGRQFSNSRSEMNVSTLELGDSALYLCASSLTADVNYGYTFGSGTRLTVV.

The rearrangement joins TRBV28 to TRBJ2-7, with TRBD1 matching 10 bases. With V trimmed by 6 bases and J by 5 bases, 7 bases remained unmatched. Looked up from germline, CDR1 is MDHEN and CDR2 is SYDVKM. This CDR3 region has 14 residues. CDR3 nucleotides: TGTGCCAGCAGCCTCTCCGGGACAGGGGACGAGCAGTACTTC. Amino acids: CASSLSGTGDEQYF.

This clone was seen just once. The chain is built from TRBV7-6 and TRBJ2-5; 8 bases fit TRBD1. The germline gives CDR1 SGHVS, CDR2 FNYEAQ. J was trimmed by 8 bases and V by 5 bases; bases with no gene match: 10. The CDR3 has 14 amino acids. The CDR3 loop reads CASSKHGTGSTQYF. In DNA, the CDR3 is TGTGCCAGCAGCAAACACGGGACAGGCAGTACCCAGTACTTC.

CDR3 sequence: CASRQGQLNTEAFF. CDR3 coding DNA: TGTGCCAGCAGACAAGGACAGCTGAACACTGAAGCTTTCTTT. The chain has TRBV5-4 and TRBJ1-1; maybe TRBD1 (6 bases). The V end lost 5 bases, the J end lost 0 bases, and 11 bases lay between the germline ends. Looked up from germline, CDR1 is SGHNT and CDR2 is YYREEE (reference sequence). This CDR3 has 14 residues.

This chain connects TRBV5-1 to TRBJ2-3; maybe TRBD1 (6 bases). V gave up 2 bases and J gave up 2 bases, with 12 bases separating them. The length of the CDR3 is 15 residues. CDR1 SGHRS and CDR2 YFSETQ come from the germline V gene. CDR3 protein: CASSFRDTTTDTQYF. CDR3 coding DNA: TGCGCCAGCAGCTTCCGGGACACGACCACAGATACGCAGTATTTT.

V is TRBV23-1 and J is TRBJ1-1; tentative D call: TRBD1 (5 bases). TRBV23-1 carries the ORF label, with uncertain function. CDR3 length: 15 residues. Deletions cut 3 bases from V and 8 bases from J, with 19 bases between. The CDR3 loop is CASSHGRQKIKEAFF. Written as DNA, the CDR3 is TGCGCCAGCAGTCACGGGCGACAGAAGATAAAAGAAGCTTTCTTT.

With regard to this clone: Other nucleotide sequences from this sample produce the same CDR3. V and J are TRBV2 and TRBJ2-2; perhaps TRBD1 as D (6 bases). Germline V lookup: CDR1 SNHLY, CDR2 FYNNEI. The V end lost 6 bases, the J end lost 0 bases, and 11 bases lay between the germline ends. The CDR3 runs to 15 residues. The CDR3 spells CASSPDSANTGELFF. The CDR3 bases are TGTGCCAGCAGCCCGGACAGCGCGAACACCGGGGAGCTGTTTTTT.